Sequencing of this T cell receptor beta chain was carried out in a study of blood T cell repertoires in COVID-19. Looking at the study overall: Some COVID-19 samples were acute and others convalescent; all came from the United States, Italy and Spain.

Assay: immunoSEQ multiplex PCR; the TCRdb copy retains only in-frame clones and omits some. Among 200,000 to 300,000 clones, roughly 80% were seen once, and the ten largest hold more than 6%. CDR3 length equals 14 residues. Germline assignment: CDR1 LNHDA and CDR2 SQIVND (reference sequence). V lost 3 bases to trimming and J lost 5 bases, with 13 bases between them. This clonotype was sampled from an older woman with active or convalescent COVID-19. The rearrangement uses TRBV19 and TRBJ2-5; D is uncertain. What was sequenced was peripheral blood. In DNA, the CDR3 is TGTGCCAGTAGTATCGCAGGTAGTCCGGAGACCCAGTACTTC. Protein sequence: CASSIAGSPETQYF.